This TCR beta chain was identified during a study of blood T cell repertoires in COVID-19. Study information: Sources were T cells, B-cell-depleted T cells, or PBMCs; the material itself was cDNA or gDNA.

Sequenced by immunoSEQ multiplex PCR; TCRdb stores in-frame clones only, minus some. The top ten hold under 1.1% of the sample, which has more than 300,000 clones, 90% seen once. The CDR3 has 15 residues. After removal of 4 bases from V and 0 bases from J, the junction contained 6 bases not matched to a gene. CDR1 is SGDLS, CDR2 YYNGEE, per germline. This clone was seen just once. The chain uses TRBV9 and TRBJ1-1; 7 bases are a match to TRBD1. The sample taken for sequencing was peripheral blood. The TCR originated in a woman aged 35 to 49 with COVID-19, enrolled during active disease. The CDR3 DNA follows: TGTGCCAGCAGCTCCCAGGGGACAGTGAACACTGAAGCTTTCTTT. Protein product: CASSSQGTVNTEAFF.